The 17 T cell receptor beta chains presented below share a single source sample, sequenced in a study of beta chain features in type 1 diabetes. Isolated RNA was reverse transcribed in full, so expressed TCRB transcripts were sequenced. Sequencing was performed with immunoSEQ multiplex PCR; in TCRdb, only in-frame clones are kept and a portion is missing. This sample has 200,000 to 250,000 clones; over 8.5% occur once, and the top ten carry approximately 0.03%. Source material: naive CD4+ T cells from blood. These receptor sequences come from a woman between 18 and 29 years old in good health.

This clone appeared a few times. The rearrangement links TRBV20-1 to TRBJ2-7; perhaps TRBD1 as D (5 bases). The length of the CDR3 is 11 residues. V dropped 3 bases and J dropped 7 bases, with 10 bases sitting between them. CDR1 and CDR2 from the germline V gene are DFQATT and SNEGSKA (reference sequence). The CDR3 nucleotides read TGCAGTGCTAGGAAAGGGGAAGAGCAGTACTTC. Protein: CSARKGEEQYF.

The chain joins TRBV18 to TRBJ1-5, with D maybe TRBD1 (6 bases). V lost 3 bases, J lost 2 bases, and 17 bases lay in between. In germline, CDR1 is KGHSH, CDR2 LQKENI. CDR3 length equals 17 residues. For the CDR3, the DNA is TGTGCCAGCTCACCCCAACCCGGCAGGGGAGGCAATCAGCCCCAGCATTTT. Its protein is CASSPQPGRGGNQPQHF.

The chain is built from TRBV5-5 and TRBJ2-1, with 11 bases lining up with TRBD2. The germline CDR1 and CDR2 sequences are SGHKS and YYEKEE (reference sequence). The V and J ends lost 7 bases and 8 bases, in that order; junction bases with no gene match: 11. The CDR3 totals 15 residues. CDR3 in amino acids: CASQLLAGAPHEQFF. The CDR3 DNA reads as TGTGCCAGCCAATTACTAGCGGGGGCGCCGCATGAGCAGTTCTTC.

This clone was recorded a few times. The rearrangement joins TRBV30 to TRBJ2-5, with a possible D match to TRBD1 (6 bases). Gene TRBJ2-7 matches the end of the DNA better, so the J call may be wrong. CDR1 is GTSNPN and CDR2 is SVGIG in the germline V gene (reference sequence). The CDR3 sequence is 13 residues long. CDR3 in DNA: TGTGCCTGGAGTGTAGGGACATCCTACGAGCAGTACTTC. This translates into CAWSVGTSYEQYF.

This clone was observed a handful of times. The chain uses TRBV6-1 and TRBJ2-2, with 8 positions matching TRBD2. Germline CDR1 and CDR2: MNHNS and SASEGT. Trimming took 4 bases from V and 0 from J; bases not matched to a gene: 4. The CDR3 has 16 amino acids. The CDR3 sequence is CASSVAGGANTGELFF. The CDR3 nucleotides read TGTGCCAGCAGTGTCGCGGGGGGCGCGAACACCGGGGAGCTGTTTTTT.

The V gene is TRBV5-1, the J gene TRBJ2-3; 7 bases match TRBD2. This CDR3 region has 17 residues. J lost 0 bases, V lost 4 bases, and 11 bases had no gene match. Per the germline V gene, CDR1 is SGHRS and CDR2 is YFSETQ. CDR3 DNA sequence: TGCGCCAGCAGCCAAACCCCTAGCGGCCTCAGCACAGATACGCAGTATTTT. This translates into CASSQTPSGLSTDTQYF.

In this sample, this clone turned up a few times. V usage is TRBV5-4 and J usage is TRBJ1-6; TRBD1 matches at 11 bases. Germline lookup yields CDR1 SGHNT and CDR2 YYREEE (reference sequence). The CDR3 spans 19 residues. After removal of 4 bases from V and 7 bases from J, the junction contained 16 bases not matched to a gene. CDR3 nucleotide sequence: TGTGCCAGCAGCGGAACTGGGATAGGACAGGGGGCTCGAAATTCACCCCTCCACTTT. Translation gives CASSGTGIGQGARNSPLHF.

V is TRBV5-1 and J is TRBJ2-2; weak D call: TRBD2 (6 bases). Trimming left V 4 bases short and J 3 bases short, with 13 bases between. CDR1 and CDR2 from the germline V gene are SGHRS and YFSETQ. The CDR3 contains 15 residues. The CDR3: CASSPGLAHTGELFF. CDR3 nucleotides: TGCGCCAGCAGCCCGGGGCTAGCGCACACCGGGGAGCTGTTTTTT.

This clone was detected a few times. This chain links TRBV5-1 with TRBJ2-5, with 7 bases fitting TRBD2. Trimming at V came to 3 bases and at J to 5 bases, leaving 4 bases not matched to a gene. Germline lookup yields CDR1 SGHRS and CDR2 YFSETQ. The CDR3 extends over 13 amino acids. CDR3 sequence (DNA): TGCGCCAGCAGCTCGCGGGAGTTTGAGACCCAGTACTTC. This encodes CASSSREFETQYF.

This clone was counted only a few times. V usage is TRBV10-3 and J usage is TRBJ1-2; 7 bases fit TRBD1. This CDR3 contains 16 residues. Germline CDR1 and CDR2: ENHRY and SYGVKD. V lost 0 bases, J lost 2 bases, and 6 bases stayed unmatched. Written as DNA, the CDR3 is TGTGCCATCAGTGAGTCGGAGGGGGCAGAAAACTATGGCTACACCTTC. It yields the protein CAISESEGAENYGYTF.

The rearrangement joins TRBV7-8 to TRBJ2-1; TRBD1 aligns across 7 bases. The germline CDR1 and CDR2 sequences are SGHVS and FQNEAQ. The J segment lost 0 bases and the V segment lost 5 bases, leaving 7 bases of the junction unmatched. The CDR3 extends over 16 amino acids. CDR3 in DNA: TGTGCCAGCAGCCCGAGACGGGACAGCTCCTACAATGAGCAGTTCTTC. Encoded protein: CASSPRRDSSYNEQFF.

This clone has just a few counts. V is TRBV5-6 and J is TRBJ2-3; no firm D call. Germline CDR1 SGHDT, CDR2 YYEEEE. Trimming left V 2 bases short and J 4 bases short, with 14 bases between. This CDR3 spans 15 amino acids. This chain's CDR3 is CASSFADRGPDTQYF. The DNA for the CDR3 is TGTGCCAGCAGCTTTGCGGATCGAGGCCCAGATACGCAGTATTTT.

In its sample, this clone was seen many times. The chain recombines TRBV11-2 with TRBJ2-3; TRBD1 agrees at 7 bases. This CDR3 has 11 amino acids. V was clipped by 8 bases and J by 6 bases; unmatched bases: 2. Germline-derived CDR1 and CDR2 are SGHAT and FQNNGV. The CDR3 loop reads CASHRGDTQYF. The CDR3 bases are TGTGCCAGCCACAGGGGCGATACGCAGTATTTT.

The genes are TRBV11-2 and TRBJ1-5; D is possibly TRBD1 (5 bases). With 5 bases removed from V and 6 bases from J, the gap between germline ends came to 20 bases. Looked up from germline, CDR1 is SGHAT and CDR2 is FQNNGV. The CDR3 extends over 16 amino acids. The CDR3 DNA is TGTGCCAGCAGCCCTAGTGGCAGGGAGGGAGGTCAGCCCCAGCATTTT. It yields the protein CASSPSGREGGQPQHF.

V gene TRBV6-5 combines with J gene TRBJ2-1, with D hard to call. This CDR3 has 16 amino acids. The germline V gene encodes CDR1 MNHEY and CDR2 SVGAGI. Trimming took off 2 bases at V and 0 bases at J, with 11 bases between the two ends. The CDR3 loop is CASSYDVPSSYNEQFF. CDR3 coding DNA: TGTGCCAGCAGTTACGATGTACCGAGCTCCTACAATGAGCAGTTCTTC.

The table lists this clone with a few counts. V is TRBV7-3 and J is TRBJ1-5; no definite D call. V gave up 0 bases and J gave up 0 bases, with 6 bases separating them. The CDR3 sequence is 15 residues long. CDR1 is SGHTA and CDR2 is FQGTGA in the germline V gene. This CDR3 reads CASSLTASSNQPQHF. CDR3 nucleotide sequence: TGTGCCAGCAGCTTAACAGCCTCTAGCAATCAGCCCCAGCATTTT.

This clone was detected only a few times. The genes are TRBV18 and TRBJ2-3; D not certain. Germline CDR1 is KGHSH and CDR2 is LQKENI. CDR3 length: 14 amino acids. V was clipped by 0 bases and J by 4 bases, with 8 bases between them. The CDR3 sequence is CASSPPSRADTQYF. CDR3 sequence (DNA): TGTGCCAGCTCACCACCTAGCCGGGCAGATACGCAGTATTTT.